These T cell receptor beta chains were read from a single sample in a study of T cell responses to AZD1222 COVID-19 vaccine. TCRdb keeps only in-frame clones here, not all; method: immunoSEQ multiplex PCR. This sample has 95,000 to 150,000 clones, with around 94% found just once. The source material was peripheral blood, sampled on day 0 of AZD1222 vaccination. These receptors all come from an adult in good health. CDR3s include the opening cysteine and the closing phenylalanine or tryptophan. The D gene is left open where the match is weak. Not every row has a clone size; where given, it reads once, few, many or a size class.

>TRBV18|TRBJ1-1|NA|NA
TGTGCCAGCTCACCACAGGGGTTTCCTGAAGCTTTCTTT
CASSPQGFPEAFF
>TRBV4-1|TRBJ2-3|NA|NA
TGCGCCAGCAGCCAAGAGGGGAAAGATACGCAGTATTTT
CASSQEGKDTQYF
>TRBV11-3|TRBJ2-1|NA|NA
TGTGCCAGCAGCTCGGGTCCCTCCTACAATGAGCAGTTCTTC
CASSSGPSYNEQFF
>TRBV7-7|TRBJ2-5|TRBD1|NA
TGTGCTAGCAGCTTAAACTACGGACAGGGTTACGGGCAAGAGACCCAGTACTTC
CASSLNYGQGYGQETQYF
>TRBV5-1|TRBJ1-1|TRBD1|NA
TGCGCCAGCAGCCTTAGACAGGGACTGAACACTGAAGCTTTCTTT
CASSLRQGLNTEAFF
>TRBV30|TRBJ1-3|NA|NA
TGTGCCTGGAGTGTAGGTGGAAACACCATATATTTT
CAWSVGGNTIYF
>TRBV10-3|TRBJ1-5|NA|NA
TGTGCCATCAGTGCGGGCAATCAGCCCCAGCATTTT
CAISAGNQPQHF
>TRBV12-5|TRBJ2-5|TRBD1|NA
TGTGCTAGTGGTTTAGGACAGGGGCATGGGGAGACCCAGTACTTC
CASGLGQGHGETQYF
>TRBV6-5|TRBJ1-1|NA|NA
TGTGCCAGCAGCCTTACACTGGAATACAACACTGAAGCTTTCTTT
CASSLTLEYNTEAFF
>TRBV9|TRBJ1-1|NA|NA
TGTGCCAGCAGCGTAGGAATGATGAACACTGAAGCTTTCTTT
CASSVGMMNTEAFF
>TRBV29-1|TRBJ2-2|NA|NA
TGCAGCTATCGTGACACCGGGGAGCTGTTTTTT
CSYRDTGELFF
>TRBV5-8|TRBJ1-6|NA|NA
TGTGCCAGCAGCTTGGAATATTCACCCCTCCACTTT
CASSLEYSPLHF
>TRBV9|TRBJ1-4|TRBD1|NA
TGTGCCAGCAGCGCAACAGGGGGACATCGTGAAAAACTGTTTTTT
CASSATGGHREKLFF
>TRBV10-3|TRBJ1-1|NA|NA
TGTGCCATCAGAAAGGCAGACACTGAAGCTTTCTTT
CAIRKADTEAFF
>TRBV18|TRBJ2-5|TRBD1|NA
TGTGCCAGCTCCCCCGGGACAGGGTTACCGAAGACCCAGTACTTC
CASSPGTGLPKTQYF
>TRBV4-3|TRBJ1-2|NA|NA
TGCGCCAGCCCCGGTGGGGGTTGGGGCTACACCTTC
CASPGGGWGYTF
>TRBV28|TRBJ1-5|NA|NA
TGTGCCAGCAGTTTCAGCCACACCCAGCATTTT
CASSFSHTQHF
>TRBV12-3/TRBV12-4|TRBJ2-1|TRBD1|NA
TGTGCCAGCGGCAGGGGGAGTAACAATGAGCAGTTCTTC
CASGRGSNNEQFF
>TRBV4-3|TRBJ1-4|TRBD1|NA
TGCGCCAGCAGCCAAGGGACAGGTTATAATGAAAAACTGTTTTTT
CASSQGTGYNEKLFF
>TRBV5-1|TRBJ2-1|TRBD1|NA
TGCGCCAGCAGCTTGGGGGACAGGGGAAATGAGCAGTTCTTC
CASSLGDRGNEQFF
>TRBV3-1/TRBV3-2|TRBJ1-2|NA|once
TGTGCCAGCAGCCAAGATCGTTCCAACTATGGCTACACCTTC
CASSQDRSNYGYTF
>TRBV11-3|TRBJ1-1|NA|NA
TGTGCCAGCAGCTCGTCGGTGAACACTGAAGCTTTCTTT
CASSSSVNTEAFF
>TRBV11-3|TRBJ2-7|NA|few
TGTGCCAGCAGCTGGCCCGCACACTTCTACGAGCAGTACTTC
CASSWPAHFYEQYF
>TRBV7-9|TRBJ2-2|TRBD2|once
TGTGCCAGCAGCCCACGCCGGATGGCGGGAGAAGTCACCGGGGAGCTGTTTTTT
CASSPRRMAGEVTGELFF
>TRBV5-1|TRBJ1-6|TRBD1|NA
TGCGCCAGCAGCTTGGCCCCGGGACAGGGGAATTCACCCCTCCACTTT
CASSLAPGQGNSPLHF
>TRBV15|TRBJ1-2|NA|NA
TGTGCCACCAGCTACCGGGACAACTATGGCTACACCTTC
CATSYRDNYGYTF
>TRBV28|TRBJ1-5|NA|NA
TGTGCCAGCAGCTCTGTGAAGGTGCGGGAGCCCCAGCATTTT
CASSSVKVREPQHF
>TRBV5-4|TRBJ2-6|NA|NA
TGTGCCAGCAGCTTGTACCGGCTCGGAGGGGCCAACGTCCTGACTTTC
CASSLYRLGGANVLTF
>TRBV5-1|TRBJ1-2|NA|few
TGCGCCAGCAGCTTGGCACGTGGACCGGGAGGGGGATATGGCTACACCTTC
CASSLARGPGGGYGYTF
>TRBV6-1|TRBJ1-1|NA|NA
TGTGCCAGCAGAACAGGGTATGGGAATGAAGCTTTCTTT
CASRTGYGNEAFF
>TRBV16|TRBJ1-5|NA|NA
TGTGCCAGCAGCCAAAACCTGGGGGGACTTCTGAGCAATCAGCCCCAGCATTTT
CASSQNLGGLLSNQPQHF
>TRBV19|TRBJ2-1|NA|NA
TGTGCCAGTACCCCTACCCTATGGCCCGCTTTAGCCTGGGATGAGCAGTTCTTC
CASTPTLWPALAWDEQFF
>TRBV30|TRBJ1-2|NA|few
TGTGCCTGGAGTCTGGGGACGCATGGCTACACCTTC
CAWSLGTHGYTF
>TRBV3-1/TRBV3-2|TRBJ2-5|TRBD1|NA
TGTGCCAGCAGCCAAGTCGGTTGGGACAGTGTACAAGAGACCCAGTACTTC
CASSQVGWDSVQETQYF
>TRBV14|TRBJ1-2|NA|NA
TGTGCCAGCAGCGTAAGGGGGAACTATGGCTACACCTTC
CASSVRGNYGYTF
>TRBV7-2|TRBJ2-1|TRBD2|NA
TGTGCCAGCAGCTCTTCCCCGGGACTAGCGACCTCCTACAATGAGCAGTTCTTC
CASSSSPGLATSYNEQFF
>TRBV9|TRBJ1-6|NA|NA
TGTGCCAGCAGCGTGGAGGGGGTTTCGTTGCCCCTCCACTTT
CASSVEGVSLPLHF
>TRBV3-1/TRBV3-2|TRBJ1-2|TRBD1|NA
TGTGCCAGCAGCCCTCCGACCGGGACAGGGTTTGGCTACACCTTC
CASSPPTGTGFGYTF
>TRBV10-1|TRBJ1-4|NA|NA
TGCGCCAGCAGATTCCTCTCGGCGGATGGAAAACTGTTTTTT
CASRFLSADGKLFF
>TRBV15|TRBJ2-7|NA|NA
TGTGCCACCAGCAGAGATGGGCAGGTTTCCTACGAGCAGTACTTC
CATSRDGQVSYEQYF
>TRBV5-1|TRBJ2-7|TRBD1|NA
TGCGCCAGCAGCCACGGGACAGTCGGCTACGAGCAGTACTTC
CASSHGTVGYEQYF
>TRBV5-6|TRBJ1-5|NA|NA
TGTGCCAGCAGCCCTGGGGCTGGCAATCAGCCCCAGCATTTT
CASSPGAGNQPQHF
>TRBV3-1/TRBV3-2|TRBJ1-1|NA|NA
TGTGCCAGCAGCCAAGGAACAGGCCCAGCTGAAGCTTTCTTT
CASSQGTGPAEAFF
>TRBV10-3|TRBJ1-1|NA|NA
TGTGCCATCAGTGAGGAGGGGAGGGCTTTCTTT
CAISEEGRAFF
>TRBV24-1|TRBJ1-2|NA|NA
TGTGCCACCAGTGATTTGTGGGACCGAACGTCGGGCTACACCTTC
CATSDLWDRTSGYTF
>TRBV3-1/TRBV3-2|TRBJ2-5|NA|NA
TGTGCCAGCAGCCAACAAGAGACCCAGTACTTC
CASSQQETQYF
>TRBV11-2|TRBJ2-1|TRBD2|NA
TGTGCCAGCAGCCGTACCTTAGCGGGGGGGAGTGAGCAGTTCTTC
CASSRTLAGGSEQFF
>TRBV19|TRBJ1-3|NA|NA
TGTGCCAGTAGGCCACAGGTCTACTCTGGAAACACCATATATTTT
CASRPQVYSGNTIYF
>TRBV30|TRBJ1-2|NA|NA
TGTGCCTGGGGCAGGGCCTATGGCTACACCTTC
CAWGRAYGYTF
>TRBV11-2|TRBJ1-5|NA|NA
TGTGCCAGCAGCTTATCCGGGGATCAGCCCCAGCATTTT
CASSLSGDQPQHF
>TRBV9|TRBJ1-4|NA|once
TGTGCCAGCAGCCCCCCCGCAGGGTCCGGGGAACTGTTTTTT
CASSPPAGSGELFF
>TRBV4-3|TRBJ2-2|TRBD2|NA
TGCGCCAGCAGCCAAGCAAGGTTGGGACTAGGAAGCGCCGGGGAGCTGTTTTTT
CASSQARLGLGSAGELFF
>TRBV9|TRBJ1-1|NA|NA
TGTGCCAGCAGCGCCCCTCCCGAGACTGAAGCTTTCTTT
CASSAPPETEAFF
>TRBV28|TRBJ2-3|NA|once
TGTGCCAGCAGGACAACTAGCACAGATACGCAGTATTTT
CASRTTSTDTQYF
>TRBV9|TRBJ2-3|TRBD2|once
TGTGCCAGCAGCGTAGTTGTGGGAGGGCCAGCGTCAGATACGCAGTATTTT
CASSVVVGGPASDTQYF